One sample yielded the 21 T cell receptor beta chains listed below, sequenced in a study of blood T cell repertoires in COVID-19. Data came from immunoSEQ multiplex PCR; TCRdb stores just in-frame clones and leaves some out. Of roughly 300,000 clones listed, about 92% are singletons. The specimen was PBMCs or T cells enriched from blood (not recorded which). The receptors derive from a woman in her twenties or thirties who had recovered from COVID-19.

CDR3 sequence: CASSQEDRGFDGYTF. The CDR3 DNA sequence: TGTGCCAGCAGCCAAGAGGACAGGGGGTTTGATGGCTACACCTTC. This chain uses TRBV4-2 with TRBJ1-2; 10 bases map to TRBD1. The CDR3 length is 15 residues. Unmatched junction bases numbered 4, after V lost 0 bases and J lost 6 bases. From germline, CDR1 is LGHNA and CDR2 YNFKEQ.

The chain recombines TRBV7-8 with TRBJ1-2; no definite D call. Germline-derived CDR1 and CDR2 are SGHVS and FQNEAQ. V lost 1 base to trimming and J lost 4 bases, with 7 bases between them. The CDR3 is 13 amino acids. The CDR3 sequence is CASSLGSGYGYTF. In nucleotides, the CDR3 is TGTGCCAGCAGCTTAGGGTCGGGCTATGGCTACACCTTC.

The CDR3 region is CASSVGGGSGNTIYF. CDR3 nucleotides: TGTGCCAGCAGCGTGGGAGGGGGGTCTGGAAACACCATATATTTT. The J gene is TRBJ1-3, the V gene TRBV9; tentatively, D is TRBD1 (6 bases). This CDR3 is 15 amino acids long. Deletions cut 2 bases from V and 1 base from J, with 10 bases between. Germline V gene data show CDR1 as SGDLS and CDR2 as YYNGEE.

CDR3 loop: CASGTAKSPTNEKLFF. DNA of the CDR3: TGTGCCAGCGGGACAGCCAAATCCCCAACTAATGAAAAACTGTTTTTT. The rearrangement joins TRBV28 to TRBJ1-4; TRBD1 aligns across 7 bases. The germline CDR1 and CDR2 sequences are MDHEN and SYDVKM. CDR3 size: 16 residues. The V gene end was trimmed by 8 bases and the J gene end by 0 bases; junction bases not matched to a gene: 9.

This chain joins TRBV5-8 and TRBJ2-3; D is perhaps TRBD1 (5 bases). This CDR3 comprises 14 residues. The V gene lost 0 bases and the J gene lost 0 bases, with 5 bases spanning the gap. Germline lookup yields CDR1 SGHTS and CDR2 YDEGEE. CDR3 protein: CASSLGQSTDTQYF. The CDR3 DNA reads TGTGCCAGCAGCTTGGGACAGAGCACAGATACGCAGTATTTT.

J is TRBJ2-3 and V is TRBV18, with TRBD2 matching over 8 bases. The CDR3 has 15 amino acids. V was pared by 0 bases and J by 5 bases, with 4 bases of the junction left unmatched. CDR1 is KGHSH and CDR2 is LQKENI in the germline V gene. In nucleotides, the CDR3 is TGTGCCAGCTCACCACCCAGCAGCGGGGGAGATACGCAGTATTTT. Translation: CASSPPSSGGDTQYF.

This rearrangement joins TRBV12-3 or TRBV12-4 to TRBJ2-7; D not certain. V was trimmed by 3 bases and J by 6 bases, leaving 12 bases between them. There are 13 residues in the CDR3. The CDR3 is CASSLFSVGEQYF. CDR3 in DNA: TGTGCCAGCAGTTTGTTCAGCGTAGGCGAGCAGTACTTC.

The V gene is TRBV28, the J gene TRBJ1-3, with 8 bases identical to TRBD1. V shed 6 bases, J shed 0 bases, and the junction held 4 bases outside the gene matches. Germline V gene sequence: CDR1 MDHEN, CDR2 SYDVKM. The CDR3 runs to 15 residues. DNA of the CDR3: TGTGCCAGCAGCACAGGGGGAAGCTCTGGAAACACCATATATTTT. Its protein product is CASSTGGSSGNTIYF.

The chain couples TRBV3-1 (or the pseudogene TRBV3-2) to TRBJ1-2; 9 bases agree with TRBD1. CDR3 length: 13 amino acids. J was trimmed by 4 bases and V by 4 bases; bases with no gene match: 1. Germline V gives CDR1 LGHDT, CDR2 YNNKEL (reference sequence). The DNA for the CDR3 is TGTGCCAGCAGCCGGGACAGGGCCTATGGCTACACCTTC. Translation: CASSRDRAYGYTF.

This chain connects TRBV4-1 to TRBJ2-3; D possibly corresponds to TRBD1 (6 bases). The CDR3 loop spans 14 amino acids. CDR1 and CDR2 from the germline V gene are MGHRA and YSYEKL. Trimming stripped 5 bases from V and 6 bases from J, with 15 bases between. CDR3 protein: CASSEHRARDTQYF. In DNA form, the CDR3 reads TGCGCCAGCAGCGAGCACAGGGCCCGGGATACGCAGTATTTT.

The chain has TRBV6-2 or TRBV6-3 and TRBJ2-6; no definite D call. Germline loops: CDR1 MNHEY, CDR2 SVGEGT. V was pared by 2 bases and J by 1 base, with 6 bases between. This CDR3 comprises 15 residues. CDR3 in amino acids: CASSYPSSGANVLTF. For the CDR3, the DNA is TGTGCCAGCAGTTACCCGTCTTCTGGGGCCAACGTCCTGACTTTC.

The genes are TRBV28 and TRBJ1-3, with D maybe TRBD1 (5 bases). Trimming pared 2 bases from V and 0 bases from J, leaving 14 bases between. This CDR3 comprises 17 residues. Germline V gene lookup returns CDR1 MDHEN and CDR2 SYDVKM. The CDR3 spells CASSLKERQRSGNTIYF. As DNA, the CDR3 is TGTGCCAGCAGTTTAAAGGAGAGACAGCGCTCTGGAAACACCATATATTTT. Based on the CDR3 plus reference TRBV28 and TRBJ1-3, the full variable domain is DVKVTQSSRYLVKRTGEKVFLECVQDMDHENMFWYRQDPGLGLRLIYFSYDVKMKEKGDIPEGYSVSREKKERFSLILESASTNQTSMYLCASSLKERQRSGNTIYFGEGSWLTVV.

V is TRBV7-9 and J is TRBJ1-1; D uncertain. V dropped 4 bases and J dropped 6 bases, with 9 bases sitting between them. This CDR3 has 12 amino acids. Germline V lookup: CDR1 SEHNR, CDR2 FQNEAQ (reference sequence). Here the CDR3 reads CASSSNTPEAFF. The DNA of the CDR3 is TGTGCCAGCAGCTCGAACACCCCTGAAGCTTTCTTT.

The chain recombines TRBV7-2 with TRBJ1-2; TRBD1 matches at 10 bases. The CDR3 covers 15 residues. V was pared by 5 bases and J by 7 bases, with 10 bases of the junction left unmatched. Germline-derived CDR1 and CDR2 are SGHTA and FQGNSA. CDR3 residues: CASSTSGQGIGGYTF. CDR3 bases: TGTGCCAGCAGCACTTCGGGACAGGGGATCGGTGGCTACACCTTC.

The rearrangement joins TRBV5-1 to TRBJ2-1, with D tentatively TRBD1 (6 bases). CDR1 SGHRS and CDR2 YFSETQ come from the germline V gene. The ends were cut back, 4 bases at V and 2 bases at J, with 16 bases in the middle. There are 16 residues in the CDR3. CDR3 nucleotides: TGCGCCAGCAGCGGGGGCCGGGGCTTAACCTACAATGAGCAGTTCTTC. This gives the protein CASSGGRGLTYNEQFF.

V gene TRBV19 combines with J gene TRBJ1-3; D is perhaps TRBD1 (6 bases). The CDR3 has 15 amino acids. Deletions cut 3 bases from V and 0 bases from J, with 9 bases between. Germline V gene sequence: CDR1 LNHDA, CDR2 SQIVND (reference sequence). Here the CDR3 reads CASSMLDSSGNTIYF. CDR3 nucleotide sequence: TGTGCCAGTAGTATGCTGGACAGCTCTGGAAACACCATATATTTT.

The genes are TRBV6-2 or TRBV6-3 and TRBJ1-2; D may be TRBD1 (5 bases). CDR3 length: 16 residues. Germline CDR1 and CDR2: MNHEY and SVGEGT. The V gene lost 2 bases and the J gene lost 4 bases, with 17 bases spanning the gap. CDR3 residues: CASSYVGAPRPYGYTF. The CDR3 DNA follows: TGTGCCAGCAGTTACGTAGGGGCTCCGAGGCCCTATGGCTACACCTTC.

This clone was detected once. The rearrangement joins TRBV20-1 to TRBJ1-2, with D perhaps matching TRBD1 (5 bases). Deletions cut 3 bases from V and 0 bases from J, with 8 bases between. Germline V gene data show CDR1 as DFQATT and CDR2 as SNEGSKA (reference sequence). The CDR3 has 13 residues. Here the CDR3 reads CSASEDTNYGYTF. DNA for the CDR3: TGCAGTGCTAGTGAGGACACTAACTATGGCTACACCTTC.

The chain couples TRBV9 to TRBJ2-3; TRBD2 matches 9 bases. The V and J ends lost 0 bases and 5 bases, in that order; junction bases with no gene match: 7. The CDR3 contains 16 residues. In germline, CDR1 is SGDLS, CDR2 YYNGEE. The CDR3 reads CASSVDSGSRVDTQYF. In DNA, the CDR3 is TGTGCCAGCAGCGTAGATAGCGGGAGCCGGGTAGATACGCAGTATTTT.

CDR3 residues: CATSRGQDNQPQHF. The CDR3 nucleotides read TGTGCCACCAGCAGGGGGCAGGATAATCAGCCCCAGCATTTT. The chain carries TRBV15 and TRBJ1-5, with D perhaps TRBD1 (5 bases). The V gene lost 3 bases and the J gene lost 4 bases, with 10 bases spanning the gap. CDR1 is LNHNV and CDR2 is YYDKDF in the germline V gene (reference sequence). The CDR3 is made up of 14 amino acids.

The V gene is TRBV3-1 (or the pseudogene TRBV3-2), the J gene TRBJ2-3; 12 bases match TRBD2. The junction had 8 bases not matched to a gene; V was cut back by 5 bases and J by 5 bases. Germline V gives CDR1 LGHDT, CDR2 YNNKEL (reference sequence). This CDR3 has 16 amino acids. CDR3 in DNA: TGTGCCAGCAGCGCCCTAGCGGGAGGGCCAGGAGATACGCAGTATTTT. As protein: CASSALAGGPGDTQYF.